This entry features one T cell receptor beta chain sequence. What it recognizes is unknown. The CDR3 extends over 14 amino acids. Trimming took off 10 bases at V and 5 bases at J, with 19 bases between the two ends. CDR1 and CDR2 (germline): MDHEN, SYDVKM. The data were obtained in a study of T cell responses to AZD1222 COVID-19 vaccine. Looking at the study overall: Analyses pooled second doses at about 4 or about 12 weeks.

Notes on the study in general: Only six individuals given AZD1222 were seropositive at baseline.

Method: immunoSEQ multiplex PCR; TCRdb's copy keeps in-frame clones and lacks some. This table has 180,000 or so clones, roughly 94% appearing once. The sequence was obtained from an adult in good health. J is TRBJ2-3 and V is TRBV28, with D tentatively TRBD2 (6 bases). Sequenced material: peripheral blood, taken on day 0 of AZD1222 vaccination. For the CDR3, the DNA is TGTGCCATCAAATCACCGGGGGATATAGATACGCAGTATTTT. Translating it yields CAIKSPGDIDTQYF.